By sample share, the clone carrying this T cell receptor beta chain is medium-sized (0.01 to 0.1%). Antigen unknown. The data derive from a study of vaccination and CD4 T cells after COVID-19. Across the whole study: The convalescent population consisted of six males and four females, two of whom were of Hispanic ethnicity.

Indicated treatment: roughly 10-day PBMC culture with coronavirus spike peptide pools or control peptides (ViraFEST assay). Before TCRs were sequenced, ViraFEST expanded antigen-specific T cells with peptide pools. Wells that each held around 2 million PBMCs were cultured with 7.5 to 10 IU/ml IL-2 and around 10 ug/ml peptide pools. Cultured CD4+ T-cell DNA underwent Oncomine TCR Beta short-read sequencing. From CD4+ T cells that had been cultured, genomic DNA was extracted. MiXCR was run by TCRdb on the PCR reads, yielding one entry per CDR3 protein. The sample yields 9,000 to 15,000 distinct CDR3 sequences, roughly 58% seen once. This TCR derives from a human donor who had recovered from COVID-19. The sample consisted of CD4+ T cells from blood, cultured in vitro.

The CDR3, as DNA: TGTGCCAGCAGTTTAGAGGGTCCCGGTGGGGCAGATACGCAGTATTTT. As protein: CASSLEGPGGADTQYF. The genes are TRBV27 and TRBJ2-3, with TRBD2 as a possible D gene (5 bases). Looked up from germline, CDR1 is MNHEY and CDR2 is SMNVEV (reference sequence). With 2 bases removed from V and 4 bases from J, the gap between germline ends came to 16 bases. The CDR3 length is 16 residues.